A single sample gave rise to the 17 T cell receptor beta chains below, sequenced in a study of glioma-infiltrating T cells. Using RNA template, CDR3s of TCR alpha and beta were amplified with iRepertoire arm-PCR. TCRdb reprocessed the multiplex PCR reads with MiXCR, giving one entry per CDR3 protein. Among about 400,000 distinct CDR3 sequences listed, about two fifths were seen once. The sample comprised glioma tissue, nonneoplastic brain tissue, or PBMCs (not recorded which). Receptors originate from a human donor with low-grade glioma or glioblastoma, undergoing nonglioma brain surgery, or in good health (not recorded which).

The chain carries TRBV7-2 and TRBJ1-1; 8 bases fit TRBD1. CDR1 is SGHTA and CDR2 is FQGNSA in the germline V gene. This CDR3 contains 16 residues. The ends lost 4 bases at V and 3 bases at J; junction bases unmatched: 10. In DNA, the CDR3 is TGTGCCAGCAGCTGCTGGGACAGGAGTATGGACACTGAAGCTTTCTTT. Translation: CASSCWDRSMDTEAFF.

There are many counts of this clonotype. J is TRBJ2-1 and V is TRBV28; D might be TRBD2 (5 bases). Trimming cost V 3 bases and J 9 bases, with 9 bases left between them. The length of the CDR3 is 12 residues. Germline CDR1 reads MDHEN; CDR2 reads SYDVKM. The CDR3 sequence is CASSFIRGEQFF. As DNA, the CDR3 is TGTGCCAGCAGTTTTATTCGGGGTGAGCAGTTCTTC.

The chain has TRBV3-1 and TRBJ2-1; the D gene is possibly TRBD2 (5 bases). V gave up 4 bases and J gave up 2 bases, with 12 bases separating them. Germline V gene sequence: CDR1 LGHDT, CDR2 YNNKEL (reference sequence). The CDR3 is 15 residues long. CDR3 coding DNA: TGTGCCAGCAGCCCTCTAGCTCCACCCTACAATGAGCAGTTCTTC. Translating it yields CASSPLAPPYNEQFF.

This clonotype showed up just a few times. The rearrangement joins TRBV29-1 to TRBJ2-3; the D is unclear. The V gene's germline CDR1 is SQVTM and CDR2 ANQGSEA. There are 12 residues in the CDR3. V lost 3 bases and J 7 bases, leaving 11 bases between the germline ends. Written as DNA, the CDR3 is TGCAGCGTTGAGGCCCCCTCAAATACGCAGTATTTT. As protein: CSVEAPSNTQYF.

This clonotype was counted only a few times. This chain joins TRBV4-2 and TRBJ2-2; tentatively, D is TRBD1 or TRBD2 (6 bases each). This CDR3 has 16 amino acids. V lost 1 base, J lost 6 bases, and 15 bases lay in between. Per germline, CDR1 LGHNA and CDR2 YNFKEQ. As DNA, the CDR3 is TGTGCCAGCAGCCAAGTGGGGGCAGGGGAGGCCGGGGAGCTGTTTTTT. Its translation is CASSQVGAGEAGELFF.

The chain couples TRBV11-2 to TRBJ2-3, with 7 bases identical to TRBD2. V dropped 1 base and J dropped 2; count of bases not matched to a gene: 18. The CDR3 covers 20 residues. Per germline, CDR1 SGHAT and CDR2 FQNNGV. This CDR3 reads CASSLVAGAESHIHTDTQYF. The CDR3 DNA is TGTGCCAGCAGCTTAGTGGCGGGAGCGGAGTCACACATCCACACAGATACGCAGTATTTT.

There are a few counts of this clonotype. The V gene is TRBV25-1, the J gene TRBJ2-2, with 13 bases fitting TRBD2. The CDR3 contains 15 residues. V was pared by 6 bases and J by 4 bases, with 2 bases of the junction left unmatched. Germline V gene sequence: CDR1 MGHDK, CDR2 SYGVNS. Here the CDR3 reads CASRGLAGVTGELFF. As DNA, the CDR3 is TGTGCCAGCAGAGGACTAGCGGGAGTCACCGGGGAGCTGTTTTTT.

V gene TRBV20-1 combines with J gene TRBJ1-4; D possibly corresponds to TRBD1 (6 bases). V was pared by 6 bases and J by 0 bases, with 14 bases between. Germline-derived CDR1 and CDR2 are DFQATT and SNEGSKA (reference sequence). The CDR3 totals 15 residues. DNA for the CDR3: TGCAGTGCGGGGGGGGGCGGTTCAACTAATGAAAAACTGTTTTTT. Its protein is CSAGGGGSTNEKLFF.

The chain employs TRBV6-1 and TRBJ2-1; D gene uncertain. Germline V gene sequence: CDR1 MNHNS, CDR2 SASEGT. The CDR3 is made up of 13 amino acids. The ends were cut back, 10 bases at V and 6 bases at J, with 16 bases in the middle. This chain's CDR3 is CAIDEGLTNEQFF. The CDR3 coding sequence is TGTGCCATCGATGAAGGCCTCACCAATGAGCAGTTCTTC.

The sample holds many counts of this clonotype. The rearrangement links TRBV11-2 to TRBJ2-3; D remains ambiguous. Trimming took 5 bases from V and 6 from J, leaving 6 bases between them. The CDR3 extends over 11 amino acids. Germline V CDR1 and CDR2: SGHAT, FQNNGV. The DNA for the CDR3 is TGTGCCAGCAGCATCTGGGATACGCAGTATTTT. Its translation: CASSIWDTQYF.

This clonotype was detected ten times or more. The V and J genes are TRBV6-1 and TRBJ2-7, with D perhaps TRBD2 (6 bases). Germline CDR1 is MNHNS and CDR2 is SASEGT. V was cut by 8 bases and J by 1 base, with 9 bases left in between. The CDR3 sequence is 12 residues long. CDR3 nucleotide sequence: TGTGCCAGCCGGAGGGAATCCTACGAGCAGTACTTC. Encoded protein: CASRRESYEQYF.

This clonotype appeared a few times. CDR3 sequence: CASSHGLGVNEQFF. The CDR3 DNA reads TGTGCCAGCAGCCACGGACTAGGAGTGAATGAGCAGTTCTTC. The genes are TRBV7-2 and TRBJ2-1, with 7 bases that match TRBD2. The CDR3 has 14 residues. Germline CDR1 and CDR2: SGHTA and FQGNSA. Trimming removed 5 bases from V and 7 bases from J; junction bases left unmatched: 8.

As concerns this clonotype: A read error is possible here, since a much larger clone lies one base away. The chain has TRBV6-2 or TRBV6-3 and TRBJ2-3; D assignment may be TRBD1 or TRBD2 (5 bases each). Germline V gives CDR1 MNHEY, CDR2 SVGEGT. The CDR3 sequence is 16 residues long. The CDR3 nucleotides read TGTGCCAGCAGTTACCGTCCGGGACGGAGCACAGATGCGCAGTATTTT. This sequence encodes CASSYRPGRSTDAQYF.

This chain links TRBV28 with TRBJ2-7; 7 positions agree with TRBD2. The germline CDR1 and CDR2 sequences are MDHEN and SYDVKM. J gave up 11 bases and V 4 bases, and 11 bases lay outside the gene matches. The CDR3 loop spans 13 amino acids. CDR3 protein: CASSYRGRAWEYF. The CDR3, as DNA: TGTGCCAGCAGTTATAGAGGGAGGGCCTGGGAGTACTTC. Complete variable domain (other parts from reference TRBV28 and TRBJ2-7): DVKVTQSSRYLVKRTGEKVFLECVQDMDHENMFWYRQDPGLGLRLIYFSYDVKMKEKGDIPEGYSVSREKKERFSLILESASTNQTSMYLCASSYRGRAWEYFGPGTRLTVT.

This chain connects TRBV27 to TRBJ2-2, with D unclear. CDR3 size: 11 residues. The V gene lost 6 bases and the J gene lost 4 bases, with 3 bases spanning the gap. The germline V gene has CDR1 MNHEY and CDR2 SMNVEV (reference sequence). The CDR3 DNA follows: TGTGCCAGCAGCTGCACCGGGGAGCTGTTTTTT. Translating gives CASSCTGELFF.

This clonotype has a handful of counts. The chain uses TRBV20-1 and TRBJ2-7, with 9 bases identical to TRBD1. CDR1 DFQATT and CDR2 SNEGSKA come from the germline V gene (reference sequence). V shed 0 bases and J 6 bases; nucleotides not matched to a gene: 6. The CDR3 runs 14 residues. The CDR3: CSARDRTGVGEQYF. The CDR3 bases are TGCAGTGCTAGAGATCGGACAGGGGTCGGCGAGCAGTACTTC.

Comment on this clonotype: This may be a read error, as it is one base from a much larger clone. A read error is likely, as this CDR3 ends without the conserved phenylalanine or tryptophan. This chain links TRBV28 with TRBJ2-1, with D possibly matching TRBD2 (6 bases). From germline, CDR1 is MDHEN and CDR2 SYDVKM. The CDR3 runs 16 residues. V lost 2 bases to trimming and J lost 1 base, with 12 bases between them. The CDR3 is CASSLGGFGSYNEQFL. In nucleotides, the CDR3 is TGTGCCAGCAGTTTAGGGGGGTTTGGGTCCTACAATGAGCAGTTCCTC.